The clone carrying this T cell receptor beta chain was detected ten times or more. Isolating PBMCs gave at least 7 million of these cells per sample. Total RNA, at least 5.5 micrograms per sample, was extracted from PBMCs. V was shortened by 6 bases and J by 1 base, with 13 bases between the two germline ends. Germline V gene sequence: CDR1 MNHEY, CDR2 SMNVEV (reference sequence). The CDR3 extends over 14 amino acids. This sample was included in a study of blood T cells in healthy people across ages. The authors ran a second PCR of about 6 to 11 cycles using a sample-barcoded 5' primer and a J-beta primer mix. A minimum of 2.5 million CDR3-containing paired-end reads was obtained for each sample. TCRdb re-analysed the 5' RACE reads in MiXCR, keeping a single row per CDR3 protein. This table holds hundreds of thousands of distinct CDR3 sequences, around 28% found once.

The sequence was obtained from an elderly woman in good health. Input material: blood. V usage is TRBV27 and J usage is TRBJ2-7; possibly TRBD1 for D (6 bases). CDR3 loop: CASRKFDRSYEQYF. Written as DNA, the CDR3 is TGTGCCAGCAGGAAGTTCGACAGGTCCTACGAGCAGTACTTC.